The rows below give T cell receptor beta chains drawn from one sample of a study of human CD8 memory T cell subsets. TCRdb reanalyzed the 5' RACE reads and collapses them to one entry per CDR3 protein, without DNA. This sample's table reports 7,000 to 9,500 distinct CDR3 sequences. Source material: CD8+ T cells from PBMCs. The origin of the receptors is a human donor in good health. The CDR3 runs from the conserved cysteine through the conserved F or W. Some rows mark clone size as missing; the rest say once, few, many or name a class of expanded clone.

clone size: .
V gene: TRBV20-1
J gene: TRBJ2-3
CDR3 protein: CSAREVGGPYTQYF

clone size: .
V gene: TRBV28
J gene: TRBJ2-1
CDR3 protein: CASSERAGGRAYEQFF

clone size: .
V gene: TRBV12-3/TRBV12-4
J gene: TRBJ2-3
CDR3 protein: CASATAGTSGSDTQYF

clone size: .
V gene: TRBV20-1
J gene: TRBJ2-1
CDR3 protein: CSATWANEQFF

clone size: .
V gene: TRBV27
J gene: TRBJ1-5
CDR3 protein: CASGHVYSNQPQHF

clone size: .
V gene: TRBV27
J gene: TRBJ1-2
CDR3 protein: CASSGPGTGNGYTF

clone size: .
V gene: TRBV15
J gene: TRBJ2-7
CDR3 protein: CATSRTGSSYEQYF

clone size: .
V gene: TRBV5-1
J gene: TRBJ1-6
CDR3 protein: CASSSVGGRSPLHF

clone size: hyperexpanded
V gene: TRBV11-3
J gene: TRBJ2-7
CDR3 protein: CASSLGDYEQYF

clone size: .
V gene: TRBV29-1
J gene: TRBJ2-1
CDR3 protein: CSADILRGLVYNEQFF

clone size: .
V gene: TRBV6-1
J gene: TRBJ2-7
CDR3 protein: CASSEAEGEGPYEQYF

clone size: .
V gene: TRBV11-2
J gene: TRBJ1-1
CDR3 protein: CASSSLTQGPITEAFF